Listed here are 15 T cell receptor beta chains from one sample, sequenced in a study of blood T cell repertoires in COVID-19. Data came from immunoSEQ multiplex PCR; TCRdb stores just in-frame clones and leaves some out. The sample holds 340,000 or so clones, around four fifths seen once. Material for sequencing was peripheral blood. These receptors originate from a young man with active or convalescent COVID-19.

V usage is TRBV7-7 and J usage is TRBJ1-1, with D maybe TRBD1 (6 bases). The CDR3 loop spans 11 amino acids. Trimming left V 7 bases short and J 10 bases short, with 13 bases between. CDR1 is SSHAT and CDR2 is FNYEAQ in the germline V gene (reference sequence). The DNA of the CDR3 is TGTGCCAGCATCACAGGGTGGGGAGCTTTCTTT. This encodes CASITGWGAFF.

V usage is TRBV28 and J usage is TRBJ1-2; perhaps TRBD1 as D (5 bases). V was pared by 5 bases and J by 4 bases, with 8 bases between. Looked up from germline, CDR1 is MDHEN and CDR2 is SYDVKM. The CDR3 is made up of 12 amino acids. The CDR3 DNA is TGTGCCAGCAGTAGTCAGGGCTATGGCTACACCTTC. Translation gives CASSSQGYGYTF.

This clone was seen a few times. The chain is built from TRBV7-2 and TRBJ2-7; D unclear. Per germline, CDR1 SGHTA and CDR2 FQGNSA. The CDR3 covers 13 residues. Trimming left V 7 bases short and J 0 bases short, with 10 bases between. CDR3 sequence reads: CASIPPGSYEQYF. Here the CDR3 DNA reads TGTGCCAGCATCCCCCCCGGCTCCTACGAGCAGTACTTC. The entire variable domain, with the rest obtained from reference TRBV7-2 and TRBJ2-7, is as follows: GAGVSQSPSNKVTEKGKDVELRCDPISGHTALYWYRQSLGQGLEFLIYFQGNSAPDKSGLPSDRFSAERTGGSVSTLTIQRTQQEDSAVYLCASIPPGSYEQYFGPGTRLTVT.

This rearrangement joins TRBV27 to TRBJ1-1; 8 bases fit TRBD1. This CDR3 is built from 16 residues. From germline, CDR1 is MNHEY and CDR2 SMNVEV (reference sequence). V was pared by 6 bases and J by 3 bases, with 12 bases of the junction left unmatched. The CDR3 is CASSLQGAPGDTEAFF. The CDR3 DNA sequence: TGTGCCAGCAGCCTCCAGGGGGCGCCTGGGGACACTGAAGCTTTCTTT.

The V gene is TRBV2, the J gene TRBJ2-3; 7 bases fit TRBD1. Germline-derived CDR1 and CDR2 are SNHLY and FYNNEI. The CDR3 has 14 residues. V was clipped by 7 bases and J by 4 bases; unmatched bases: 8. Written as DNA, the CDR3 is TGTGCCAGCAAACAGGGGATGAGTGCAGATACGCAGTATTTT. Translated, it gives CASKQGMSADTQYF.

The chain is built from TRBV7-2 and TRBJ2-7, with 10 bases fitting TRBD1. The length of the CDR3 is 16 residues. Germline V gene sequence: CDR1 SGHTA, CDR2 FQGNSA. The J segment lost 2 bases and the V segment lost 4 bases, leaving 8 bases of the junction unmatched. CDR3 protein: CASSSGRGQGTYEQYF. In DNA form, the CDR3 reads TGTGCCAGCAGCTCTGGAAGGGGACAGGGGACCTACGAGCAGTACTTC.

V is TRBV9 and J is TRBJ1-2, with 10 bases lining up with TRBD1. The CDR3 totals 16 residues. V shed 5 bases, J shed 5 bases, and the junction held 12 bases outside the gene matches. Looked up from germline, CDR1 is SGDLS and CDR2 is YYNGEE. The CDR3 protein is CASREDPGTGEYGYTF. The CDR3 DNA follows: TGTGCCAGCAGAGAAGATCCCGGGACAGGGGAGTATGGCTACACCTTC.

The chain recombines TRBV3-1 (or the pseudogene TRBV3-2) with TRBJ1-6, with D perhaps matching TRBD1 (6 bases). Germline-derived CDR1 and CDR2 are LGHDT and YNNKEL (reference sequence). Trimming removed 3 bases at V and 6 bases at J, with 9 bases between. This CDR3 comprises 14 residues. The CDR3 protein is CASSQGHINSPLHF. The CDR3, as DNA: TGTGCCAGCAGCCAGGGACATATTAATTCACCCCTCCACTTT.

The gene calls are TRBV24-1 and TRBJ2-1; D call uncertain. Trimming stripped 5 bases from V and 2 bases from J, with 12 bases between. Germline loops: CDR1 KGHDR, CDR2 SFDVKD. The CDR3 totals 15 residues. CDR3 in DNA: TGTGCCACCAGTGCCCCGAGAGGAACCTACAATGAGCAGTTCTTC. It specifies CATSAPRGTYNEQFF.

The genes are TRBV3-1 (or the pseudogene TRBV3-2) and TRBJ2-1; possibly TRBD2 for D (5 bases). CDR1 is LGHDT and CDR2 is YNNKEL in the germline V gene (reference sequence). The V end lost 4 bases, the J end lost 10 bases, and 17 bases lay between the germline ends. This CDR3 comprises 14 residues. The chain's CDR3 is CASSPLVGVREQFF. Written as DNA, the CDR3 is TGTGCCAGCAGCCCTTTAGTCGGGGTACGGGAGCAGTTCTTC.

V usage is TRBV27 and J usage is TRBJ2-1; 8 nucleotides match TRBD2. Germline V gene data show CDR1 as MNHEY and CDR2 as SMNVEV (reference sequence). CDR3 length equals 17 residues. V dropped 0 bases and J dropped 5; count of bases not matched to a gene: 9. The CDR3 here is CASSLSAGALRDNEQFF. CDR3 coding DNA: TGTGCCAGCAGTTTATCAGCGGGAGCGCTGAGGGACAATGAGCAGTTCTTC.

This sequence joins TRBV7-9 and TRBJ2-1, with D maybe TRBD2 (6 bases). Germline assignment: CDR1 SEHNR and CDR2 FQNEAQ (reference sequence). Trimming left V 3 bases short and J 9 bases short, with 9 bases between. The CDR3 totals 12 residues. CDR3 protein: CASSLMGGEQFF. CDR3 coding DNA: TGTGCCAGCAGCTTGATGGGGGGTGAGCAGTTCTTC.

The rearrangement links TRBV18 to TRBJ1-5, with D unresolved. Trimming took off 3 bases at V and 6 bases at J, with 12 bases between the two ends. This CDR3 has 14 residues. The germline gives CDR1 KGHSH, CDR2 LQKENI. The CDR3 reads CASSPLTGSQPQHF. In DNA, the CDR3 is TGTGCCAGCTCACCCTTAACGGGGAGTCAGCCCCAGCATTTT. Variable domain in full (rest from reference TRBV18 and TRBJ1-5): NAGVMQNPRHLVRRRGQEARLRCSPMKGHSHVYWYRQLPEEGLKFMVYLQKENIIDESGMPKERFSAEFPKEGPSILRIQQVVRGDSAAYFCASSPLTGSQPQHFGDGTRLSIL.

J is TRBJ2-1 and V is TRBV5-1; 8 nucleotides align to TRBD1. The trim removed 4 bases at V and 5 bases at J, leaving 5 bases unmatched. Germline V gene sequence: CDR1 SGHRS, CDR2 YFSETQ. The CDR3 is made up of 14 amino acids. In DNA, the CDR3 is TGCGCCAGCAGCCTCGACAGGGGCCACAATGAGCAGTTCTTC. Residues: CASSLDRGHNEQFF.

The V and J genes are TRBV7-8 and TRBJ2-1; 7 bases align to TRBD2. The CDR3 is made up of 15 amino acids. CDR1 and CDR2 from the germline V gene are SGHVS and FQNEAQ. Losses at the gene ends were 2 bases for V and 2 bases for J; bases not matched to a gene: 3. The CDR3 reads CASSLHGGAYNEQFF. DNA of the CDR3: TGTGCCAGCAGCTTACATGGGGGGGCCTACAATGAGCAGTTCTTC.